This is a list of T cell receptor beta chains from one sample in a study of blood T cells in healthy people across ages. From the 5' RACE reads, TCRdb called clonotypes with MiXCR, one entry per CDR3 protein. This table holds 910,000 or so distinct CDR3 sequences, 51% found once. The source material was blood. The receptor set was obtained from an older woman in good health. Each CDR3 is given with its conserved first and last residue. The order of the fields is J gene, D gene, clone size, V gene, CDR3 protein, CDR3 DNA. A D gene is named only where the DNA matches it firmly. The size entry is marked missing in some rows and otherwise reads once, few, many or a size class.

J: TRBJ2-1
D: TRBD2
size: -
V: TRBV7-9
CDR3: CASSSSGSLHNEQFF
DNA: TGTGCCAGCAGCTCTAGCGGGAGCCTCCACAATGAGCAGTTCTTC

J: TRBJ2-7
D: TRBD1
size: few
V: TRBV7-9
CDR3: CASQTGGGYEQYF
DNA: TGTGCCAGCCAGACAGGGGGAGGGTACGAGCAGTACTTC

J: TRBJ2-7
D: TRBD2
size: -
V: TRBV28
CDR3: CASSGSGRVADEQYF
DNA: TGTGCCAGCAGCGGTAGCGGGAGGGTTGCCGACGAGCAGTACTTC

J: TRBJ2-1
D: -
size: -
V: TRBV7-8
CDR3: CASSLGRRGPNNEQFF
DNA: TGTGCCAGCAGCTTAGGGAGGAGGGGGCCCAACAATGAGCAGTTCTTC

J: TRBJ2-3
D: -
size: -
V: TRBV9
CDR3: CASSPRWGALYTQYF
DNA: TGTGCCAGCAGCCCTCGATGGGGGGCCTTATATACGCAGTATTTT

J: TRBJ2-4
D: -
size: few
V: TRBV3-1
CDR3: CASSPWAVGNIQYF
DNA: TGTGCCAGCAGCCCATGGGCCGTGGGTAACATTCAGTACTTC

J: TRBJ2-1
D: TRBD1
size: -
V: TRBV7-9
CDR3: CASSLGLTGFDEQFF
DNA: TGTGCCAGCAGCTTGGGCCTGACAGGGTTCGATGAGCAGTTCTTC

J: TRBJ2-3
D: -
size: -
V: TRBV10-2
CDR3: CASRKATSTDTQYF
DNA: TGCGCCAGCAGGAAAGCGACTAGCACAGATACGCAGTATTTT

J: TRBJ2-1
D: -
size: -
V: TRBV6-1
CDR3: CASSEQGGIRDEQFF
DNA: TGTGCCAGCAGTGAACAGGGGGGAATACGAGATGAGCAGTTCTTC

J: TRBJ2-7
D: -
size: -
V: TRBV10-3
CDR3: CAISESSVGLSYEQYF
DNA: TGTGCCATCAGTGAGTCTAGTGTGGGCCTCTCCTACGAGCAGTACTTC

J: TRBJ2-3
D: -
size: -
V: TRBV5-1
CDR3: CASSCDRTRQGTQYF
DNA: TGCGCCAGCAGCTGCGACAGGACAAGGCAGGGTACGCAGTATTTT

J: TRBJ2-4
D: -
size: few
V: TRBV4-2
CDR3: CASSQDSQSRQYF
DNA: TGTGCCAGCAGCCAAGATAGTCAATCAAGGCAGTACTTC

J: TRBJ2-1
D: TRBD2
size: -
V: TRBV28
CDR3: CASYPGTSRYNEQFF
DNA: TGTGCCAGTTATCCCGGGACTAGTCGCTACAATGAGCAGTTCTTC

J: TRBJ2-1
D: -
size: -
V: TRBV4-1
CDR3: CASSQFGYNEQFF
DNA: TGCGCCAGCAGCCAATTTGGATACAATGAGCAGTTCTTC

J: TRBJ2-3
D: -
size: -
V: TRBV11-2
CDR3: CASSRGGLGDTQYF
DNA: TGTGCCAGCAGCCGGGGAGGATTGGGAGATACGCAGTATTTT

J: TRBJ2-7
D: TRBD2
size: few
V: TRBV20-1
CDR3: CSAPDLTGGYEQYF
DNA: TGCAGTGCTCCAGACCTAACGGGAGGCTACGAGCAGTACTTC

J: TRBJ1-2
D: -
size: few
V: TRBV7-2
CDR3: CASSLGGQPVYGYTF
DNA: TGTGCCAGCAGCTTAGGTGGCCAGCCCGTCTATGGCTACACCTTC

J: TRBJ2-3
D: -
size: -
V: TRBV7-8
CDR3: CASSHPRGVADTQYF
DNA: TGTGCCAGCAGCCACCCCCGGGGCGTGGCAGATACGCAGTATTTT

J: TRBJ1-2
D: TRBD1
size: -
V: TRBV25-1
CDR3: CASSETGLYGYTF
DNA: TGTGCCAGCAGTGAGACAGGGCTCTATGGCTACACCTTC

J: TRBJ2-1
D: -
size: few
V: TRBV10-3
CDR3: CATQGPSWEDEQFF
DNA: TGTGCCACACAAGGCCCCTCATGGGAGGATGAGCAGTTCTTC

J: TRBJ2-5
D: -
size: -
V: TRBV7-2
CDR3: CASSLDGWGFGETQYF
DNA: TGTGCCAGCAGCTTAGACGGGTGGGGATTTGGCGAGACCCAGTACTTC

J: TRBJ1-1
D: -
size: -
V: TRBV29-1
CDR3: CSVGGATAAFF
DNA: TGCAGCGTTGGGGGGGCCACGGCGGCTTTCTTT

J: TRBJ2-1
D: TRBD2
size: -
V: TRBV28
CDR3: CASSLGGRLYNEQFF
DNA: TGTGCCAGCAGTTTAGGCGGGAGACTATACAATGAGCAGTTCTTC

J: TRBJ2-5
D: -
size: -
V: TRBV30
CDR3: CAWSDQTEQYF
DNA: TGTGCCTGGAGTGACCAGACAGAGCAGTACTTC

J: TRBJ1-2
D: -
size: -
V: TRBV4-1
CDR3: CASSQGLSIRGYTF
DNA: TGCGCCAGCAGCCAGGGTCTTTCCATTAGGGGCTACACCTTC

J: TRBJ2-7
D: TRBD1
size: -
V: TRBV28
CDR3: CASSLTGGEYERYF
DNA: TGTGCCAGCAGTTTAACAGGGGGCGAGTACGAGCGGTACTTC

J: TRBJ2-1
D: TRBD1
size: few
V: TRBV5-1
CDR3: CASSLVTGGLYNEQFF
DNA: TGCGCCAGCAGCTTGGTGACAGGGGGCTTGTACAATGAGCAGTTCTTC

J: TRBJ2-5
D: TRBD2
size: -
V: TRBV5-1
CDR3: CASSLASGSAEETQYF
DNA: TGCGCCAGCAGCTTGGCCAGCGGGAGTGCCGAAGAGACCCAGTACTTC

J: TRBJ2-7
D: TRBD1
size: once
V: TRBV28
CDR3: CASSSWTGVGYNEQYF
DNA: TGTGCCAGCAGTTCCTGGACAGGGGTAGGCTACAATGAGCAGTACTTC

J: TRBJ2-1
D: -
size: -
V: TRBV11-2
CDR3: CATTQELVNNEQFF
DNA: TGTGCCACCACTCAGGAATTGGTGAACAATGAGCAGTTCTTC

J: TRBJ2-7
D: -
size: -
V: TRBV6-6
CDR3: CASSPRALAEQYF
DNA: TGTGCCAGCAGCCCACGGGCCCTGGCCGAGCAGTACTTC